A single TCR beta chain is shown here with its context. Sequenced by immunoSEQ multiplex PCR; TCRdb stores in-frame clones only, minus some. There are some 150,000 clones in the sample; about 89% occur only once, and around 7.3% lies in the top ten. The data derive from a study of control samples from healthy donors and cancer patients. The CDR3 covers 13 residues. The germline V gene encodes CDR1 SGHNT and CDR2 YENEEA. Trimming pared 5 bases from V and 6 bases from J, leaving 14 bases between. The gene calls are TRBV11-3 and TRBJ2-7; a possible D gene is TRBD2 (5 bases). Sequencing was performed on blood. The sequence derives from a man aged 18 to 29 in good health. The CDR3 DNA reads TGTGCCAGCAGCCCAGACTTCCGGGGCGAGCAGTACTTC. Translated, it gives CASSPDFRGEQYF.